A selection of T cell receptor beta chains follows, all from one sample in a study of blood T cell repertoires in COVID-19. Assay: immunoSEQ multiplex PCR; the TCRdb copy retains only in-frame clones and omits some. Altogether around 300,000 clones are present, more than 75% being singletons, with the ten largest covering over 4%. The material sequenced was PBMCs or T cells enriched from blood (not recorded which). These receptors came from a woman between 25 and 40 years old who had recovered from COVID-19. The conserved cysteine and the conserved F or W are not part of the CDR3 here. D genes are given only for firm matches.

j_call | d_call | v_call | cdr3_aa
TRBJ1-4 | - | TRBV7-2 | ASSTRVDEKLF
TRBJ1-1 | - | TRBV30 | AWSSLQGTEAF
TRBJ2-7 | TRBD1 | TRBV18 | ASSPRGSGQGPYEQY
TRBJ2-1 | TRBD2 | TRBV6-1 | ASSDRLAGGPYNEQF
TRBJ1-2 | TRBD1 | TRBV5-4 | ASSATGVGGYT
TRBJ2-4 | TRBD2 | TRBV3-1/TRBV3-2 | ASSQGRLAVAKNIQY
TRBJ2-3 | - | TRBV5-6 | ASSLVWGLTDTQY
TRBJ2-1 | TRBD2 | TRBV19 | ASSWTSGGRQEQF
TRBJ1-2 | - | TRBV5-1 | ASSLADPYGYT
TRBJ1-1 | TRBD1 | TRBV6-1 | ASSEVEYSLAGQGDWDTEAF
TRBJ1-1 | - | TRBV28 | ASRKSGGKNTEAF
TRBJ2-5 | TRBD2 | TRBV5-1 | ASSLGRLAGGGQETQY
TRBJ2-7 | TRBD2 | TRBV27 | ASGLAGPYEQY
TRBJ1-6 | - | TRBV11-2 | ASSLTDLSYNSPLH
TRBJ1-2 | TRBD1 | TRBV7-9 | ASSSDRGIASNYGYT
TRBJ2-1 | - | TRBV4-1 | ASSARPPSSSDEQF
TRBJ1-3 | TRBD1 | TRBV10-1 | ASNQTRGKGY
TRBJ2-7 | TRBD1 | TRBV6-5 | ASSYPRQGGSYEQY
TRBJ1-1 | - | TRBV19 | ASSRGRRDYTEAF